Listed here are 17 T cell receptor beta chains from one sample, sequenced in a study of Ad26.COV2.S vaccination and SARS-CoV-2 variants. The treatment here: some 20 received Ad26.COV2.S at low or high dose, single or two shots; several received placebo; per-sample allocation not given. It was on day 63 after the first vaccine or placebo injection that samples were taken. Using immunoSEQ multiplex PCR, the repertoire was profiled, and TCRdb retains in-frame clones only, with some absent. The table lists some 410,000 clones, about 92% of them singletons, with over 1.5% in the top ten. This sample comprised peripheral blood, obtained in a trial of Ad26.COV2.S vaccine versus placebo. These TCRs come from a person aged 18-60 years who received the Ad26.COV2.S COVID-19 vaccine or a placebo.

This clone was seen only a few times. The V and J genes are TRBV5-1 and TRBJ2-3; the D is unclear. The CDR3 loop spans 15 amino acids. V was clipped by 0 bases and J by 0 bases, with 8 bases between them. Germline V gives CDR1 SGHRS, CDR2 YFSETQ. CDR3 in DNA: TGCGCCAGCAGCTTGGCCTACGTTAGCACAGATACGCAGTATTTT. Its protein is CASSLAYVSTDTQYF.

This chain uses TRBV4-3 with TRBJ1-6, with TRBD1 identical over 7 bases. Germline lookup yields CDR1 LGHNA and CDR2 YSLEER. The CDR3 covers 16 residues. J gave up 6 bases and V 1 base, and 6 bases lay outside the gene matches. Written as DNA, the CDR3 is TGCGCCAGCAGCCAAGCGTGGACAGGCGGTAATTCACCCCTCCACTTT. Protein product: CASSQAWTGGNSPLHF.

V is TRBV29-1 and J is TRBJ2-7; possible D gene TRBD2, 6 bases. CDR3 length: 13 amino acids. V lost 0 bases and J 6 bases, leaving 12 bases between the germline ends. The germline gives CDR1 SQVTM, CDR2 ANQGSEA. As DNA, the CDR3 is TGCAGCGTTGAAGATCCTGGAGGGGCCGAGCAGTACTTC. Its translation: CSVEDPGGAEQYF.

Only a few counts were recorded for this clone. The V gene is TRBV30, the J gene TRBJ2-7; 10 bases fit TRBD2. J lost 2 bases, V lost 4 bases, and 2 bases had no gene match. CDR3 length equals 13 residues. Per germline, CDR1 GTSNPN and CDR2 SVGIG (reference sequence). CDR3 bases: TGTGCCTGGACTAGCGGGGGAACCTACGAGCAGTACTTC. Its translation is CAWTSGGTYEQYF.

As for this clone: Other nucleotide sequences from this sample produce the same CDR3. The chain uses TRBV7-2 and TRBJ2-7, with D perhaps TRBD1 (6 bases). CDR1 SGHTA and CDR2 FQGNSA come from the germline V gene. The CDR3 is 12 amino acids. The V gene lost 4 bases and the J gene lost 3 bases, with 7 bases spanning the gap. CDR3 bases: TGTGCCAGCAGCTCACAGGGCTACGAGCAGTACTTC. Residues: CASSSQGYEQYF.

The CDR3 reads CASSRIGLAGIEQYF. CDR3 DNA: TGTGCCAGCAGTCGAATCGGACTAGCGGGGATCGAGCAGTACTTC. The genes are TRBV6-5 and TRBJ2-7, with TRBD2 identical over 12 bases. Losses at the gene ends were 5 bases for V and 6 bases for J; bases not matched to a gene: 8. The CDR3 extends over 15 amino acids. The germline gives CDR1 MNHEY, CDR2 SVGAGI.

The rearrangement links TRBV13 to TRBJ2-3; TRBD2 matches at 11 bases. Germline V gives CDR1 PRHDT, CDR2 FYEKMQ (reference sequence). With 3 bases clipped from V and 0 bases from J, the junction kept 5 bases outside the gene matches. CDR3 length equals 17 residues. The DNA of the CDR3 is TGTGCCAGCAGCTTGAGACTAGCGGGGATGAGCACAGATACGCAGTATTTT. Its translation is CASSLRLAGMSTDTQYF.

The gene calls are TRBV7-9 and TRBJ1-6; possible D gene TRBD1, 5 bases. The V gene lost 1 base and the J gene lost 6 bases, with 10 bases spanning the gap. CDR3 length equals 15 residues. The germline V gene has CDR1 SEHNR and CDR2 FQNEAQ (reference sequence). This CDR3 reads CASSLGQGINSPLHF. The CDR3 DNA reads as TGTGCCAGCAGCTTAGGCCAGGGCATTAATTCACCCCTCCACTTT. Combining the CDR3 with reference TRBV7-9 and TRBJ1-6 gives the whole variable domain DTGVSQNPRHKITKRGQNVTFRCDPISEHNRLYWYRQTLGQGPEFLTYFQNEAQLEKSRLLSDRFSAERPKGSFSTLEIQRTEQGDSAMYLCASSLGQGINSPLHFGNGTRLTVT.

V and J are TRBV6-5 and TRBJ2-5; the match to TRBD1 covers 9 bases. After removal of 2 bases from V and 4 bases from J, the junction contained 5 bases not matched to a gene. This CDR3 is 15 amino acids long. CDR1 MNHEY and CDR2 SVGAGI come from the germline V gene. The CDR3, as DNA: TGTGCCAGCAGTTACGGGACAGGGAGATCAGAGACCCAGTACTTC. This translates into CASSYGTGRSETQYF.

V gene TRBV14 combines with J gene TRBJ2-5; D call uncertain. V lost 4 bases and J lost 1, with 16 bases in between. Germline V gene sequence: CDR1 SGHDN, CDR2 FVKESK. This CDR3 contains 16 residues. The CDR3 region is CASSPSWGASQETQYF. CDR3 sequence (DNA): TGTGCCAGCAGCCCCTCATGGGGTGCGTCCCAAGAGACCCAGTACTTC.

V usage is TRBV2 and J usage is TRBJ1-1, with D uncertain. The CDR3 is 13 amino acids. Looked up from germline, CDR1 is SNHLY and CDR2 is FYNNEI. DNA of the CDR3: TGTGCTAGACTGAACGCCATGAACACTGAAGCTTTCTTT. Its translation is CARLNAMNTEAFF.

The J gene is TRBJ2-7, the V gene TRBV5-1; weak D call: TRBD2 (5 bases). Germline V gene sequence: CDR1 SGHRS, CDR2 YFSETQ. There are 14 residues in the CDR3. Deletions cut 4 bases from V and 0 bases from J, with 11 bases between. DNA of the CDR3: TGCGCCAGCAGCCCTTTGGGGAGCTCCTACGAGCAGTACTTC. This translates into CASSPLGSSYEQYF.

The CDR3 loop is CASSLSLAGGTYEQYF. CDR3 DNA: TGTGCCAGCAGCTTAAGCTTAGCGGGGGGAACCTACGAGCAGTACTTC. The chain uses TRBV7-9 and TRBJ2-7, with 10 bases identical to TRBD2. CDR3 size: 16 residues. Germline assignment: CDR1 SEHNR and CDR2 FQNEAQ (reference sequence). Germline trimming cut 2 bases from V and 2 bases from J; bases unmatched to any gene: 6.

The chain couples TRBV5-1 to TRBJ2-7; the D gene is possibly TRBD1 (6 bases). Germline CDR1 reads SGHRS; CDR2 reads YFSETQ. The CDR3 runs 13 residues. V lost 0 bases and J lost 6, with 10 bases in between. In nucleotides, the CDR3 is TGCGCCAGCAGCTTGGCACAGGGCGGCGAGCAGTACTTC. This codes for CASSLAQGGEQYF.

This sequence joins TRBV30 and TRBJ2-7; D ambiguous. V was pared by 6 bases and J by 0 bases, with 12 bases between. This CDR3 is 13 amino acids long. Germline V CDR1 and CDR2: GTSNPN, SVGIG (reference sequence). For the CDR3, the DNA is TGTGCCTGCTCCTCCCGGGCCTCCTACGAGCAGTACTTC. Translation gives CACSSRASYEQYF.

The chain uses TRBV7-2 and TRBJ2-7; D unclear. The CDR3 runs to 15 residues. V lost 1 base to trimming and J lost 0 bases, with 10 bases between them. Germline V gene lookup returns CDR1 SGHTA and CDR2 FQGNSA. The CDR3 spells CASSLGLTPSYEQYF. CDR3 bases: TGTGCCAGCAGCTTAGGGCTAACTCCCTCCTACGAGCAGTACTTC. The complete variable domain, with remaining parts taken from reference TRBV7-2 and TRBJ2-7, reads GAGVSQSPSNKVTEKGKDVELRCDPISGHTALYWYRQSLGQGLEFLIYFQGNSAPDKSGLPSDRFSAERTGGSVSTLTIQRTQQEDSAVYLCASSLGLTPSYEQYFGPGTRLTVT.

The rearrangement uses TRBV27 and TRBJ1-5, with D possibly TRBD1 on 6 matching bases. Trimming took off 3 bases at V and 1 base at J, with 19 bases between the two ends. The CDR3 sequence is 18 residues long. CDR1 and CDR2 from the germline V gene are MNHEY and SMNVEV (reference sequence). The CDR3 DNA follows: TGTGCCAGCAGTTTGTTGGGCTCGGGGGGCGCGAGCAATCAGCCCCAGCATTTT. It yields the protein CASSLLGSGGASNQPQHF.